The subject of this entry is one TCR beta chain. Antigen unknown. The time point here: pre-sensitization, week 0. The treatment is: therapeutic diphenylcyclopropenone sensitization with weekly scalp DPC. Unfractionated whole blood served as the source for total RNA extraction. This sample is part of a study of human T cells and chemical hapten exposure. Study conclusions and caveats: Counts of expanded TCRs at PT1 were positively correlated with patch test score.

MiXCR, applied by TCRdb to the RACE reads, yields one record per CDR3 protein. Of approximately 260,000 distinct CDR3 sequences in the sample, around 7% were seen once. The CDR3 extends over 15 amino acids. V shed 5 bases, J shed 4 bases, and the junction held 7 bases outside the gene matches. Per the germline V gene, CDR1 is SGHTA and CDR2 is FQGNSA. Material: whole blood, obtained in connection with sensitization to the hapten diphenylcyclopropenone (DPC). This chain connects TRBV7-2 to TRBJ2-1, with 8 bases lining up with TRBD1. This clonotype was obtained from a man aged 18 to 29 with alopecia areata. Some clones in this sample may be carry-over from other donors' samples. The CDR3 DNA is TGTGCCAGCAGCATCCAGGACAGGGAATACAATGAGCAGTTCTTC. It translates to CASSIQDREYNEQFF.